These 15 T cell receptor beta chains were all obtained from the same sample, sequenced in a study of blood T cell repertoires in COVID-19. Clones were read by immunoSEQ multiplex PCR, and TCRdb kept only the in-frame ones, dropping some. The table records roughly 500,000 clones, roughly 87% of them present only once. The material sequenced was peripheral blood. These receptor sequences come from a man aged 18 to 35 with COVID-19, enrolled during active disease.

The chain uses TRBV24-1 and TRBJ2-7, with 9 nucleotides matching TRBD1. Germline loops: CDR1 KGHDR, CDR2 SFDVKD. The V segment lost 4 bases and the J segment 4 bases; nucleotides outside the gene matches: 7. This CDR3 contains 15 residues. CDR3 region: CATSDPTGGAYEQYF. The CDR3 nucleotides read TGTGCCACCAGTGACCCAACAGGGGGCGCGTACGAGCAGTACTTC.

The chain has TRBV18 and TRBJ1-4; D gene uncertain. Germline CDR1 and CDR2: KGHSH and LQKENI. V lost 5 bases to trimming and J lost 0 bases, with 13 bases between them. This CDR3 is 16 amino acids long. CDR3 loop: CASSSLEGATNEKLFF. CDR3 in DNA: TGTGCCAGCTCATCGCTGGAGGGTGCAACTAATGAAAAACTGTTTTTT. The variable domain in full, completed from reference TRBV18 and TRBJ1-4, reads NAGVMQNPRHLVRRRGQEARLRCSPMKGHSHVYWYRQLPEEGLKFMVYLQKENIIDESGMPKERFSAEFPKEGPSILRIQQVVRGDSAAYFCASSSLEGATNEKLFFGSGTQLSVL.

Concerning this clone itself: This CDR3 is also generated by other DNA sequences in the sample. The J gene is TRBJ1-2, the V gene TRBV3-1 (or the pseudogene TRBV3-2), with TRBD1 as a possible D gene (5 bases). The CDR3 extends over 13 amino acids. Germline V gene data show CDR1 as LGHDT and CDR2 as YNNKEL (reference sequence). V lost 4 bases and J lost 4, with 10 bases in between. This CDR3 reads CASSPGQGYGYTF. DNA for the CDR3: TGTGCCAGCAGCCCTGGACAAGGCTATGGCTACACCTTC.

This clone is a singleton in its sample. The V gene is TRBV7-9, the J gene TRBJ2-7; TRBD1 agrees at 7 bases. This CDR3 is built from 13 residues. Trimming cost V 5 bases and J 7 bases; bases outside gene matches: 8. Germline V lookup: CDR1 SEHNR, CDR2 FQNEAQ (reference sequence). The CDR3 here is CASSRDSRFEQYF. The DNA for the CDR3 is TGTGCCAGCAGCCGGGACAGCCGCTTTGAGCAGTACTTC. The whole variable domain, remainder taken from reference TRBV7-9 and TRBJ2-7, is DTGVSQNPRHKITKRGQNVTFRCDPISEHNRLYWYRQTLGQGPEFLTYFQNEAQLEKSRLLSDRFSAERPKGSFSTLEIQRTEQGDSAMYLCASSRDSRFEQYFGPGTRLTVT.

V is TRBV3-1 (or the pseudogene TRBV3-2) and J is TRBJ2-3; 7 bases fit TRBD1. The ends lost 3 bases at V and 1 base at J; junction bases unmatched: 7. The CDR3 loop spans 16 amino acids. The germline gives CDR1 LGHDT, CDR2 YNNKEL (reference sequence). The CDR3 is CASSHWRQGGTDTQYF. CDR3 in DNA: TGTGCCAGCAGCCATTGGAGACAGGGTGGCACAGATACGCAGTATTTT.

The CDR3 DNA is TGTGCCAGCAGCTTAGGGGCGGGGTCGGTTTTCTTT. Protein: CASSLGAGSVFF. The V and J genes are TRBV7-9 and TRBJ1-1; the D is unclear. The V end lost 1 base, the J end lost 13 bases, and 13 bases lay between the germline ends. Germline V lookup: CDR1 SEHNR, CDR2 FQNEAQ (reference sequence). CDR3 length: 12 amino acids. The whole variable domain, remainder taken from reference TRBV7-9 and TRBJ1-1, is DTGVSQNPRHKITKRGQNVTFRCDPISEHNRLYWYRQTLGQGPEFLTYFQNEAQLEKSRLLSDRFSAERPKGSFSTLEIQRTEQGDSAMYLCASSLGAGSVFFGQGTRLTVV.

The V gene is TRBV19, the J gene TRBJ1-2, with no clear D. The germline V and J ends were trimmed by 0 bases and 4 bases, with 15 bases remaining between them. Germline loops: CDR1 LNHDA, CDR2 SQIVND (reference sequence). CDR3 size: 16 residues. CDR3 sequence reads: CASSIDGLTRRYGYTF. In DNA form, the CDR3 reads TGTGCCAGTAGTATAGATGGGTTGACCAGGCGCTATGGCTACACCTTC.

V gene TRBV12-5 combines with J gene TRBJ2-1; 7 nucleotides match TRBD2. CDR1 and CDR2 (germline): LGHNT, FRNRAP. The CDR3 consists of 17 residues. With V trimmed by 0 bases and J by 0 bases, 5 bases remained unmatched. CDR3 in DNA: TGTGCTAGTGGTTTGGTACTGAGCGGGACCTCCTACAATGAGCAGTTCTTC. Amino acid sequence: CASGLVLSGTSYNEQFF.

This chain uses TRBV27 with TRBJ1-5, with D possibly being TRBD1 (6 bases). The V end was cut by 5 bases, the J end by 5 bases, with 13 bases between. The V gene's germline CDR1 is MNHEY and CDR2 SMNVEV (reference sequence). CDR3 length: 14 amino acids. The DNA for the CDR3 is TGTGCCAGCAGTCCCCTCAAGGGGGATCAGCCCCAGCATTTT. Protein: CASSPLKGDQPQHF.

J is TRBJ2-7 and V is TRBV10-2, with TRBD1 matching over 9 bases. Germline V lookup: CDR1 WSHSY, CDR2 SAAADI. The CDR3 length is 14 residues. J lost 3 bases, V lost 6 bases, and 6 bases had no gene match. The chain's CDR3 is CASRSGQGGYEQYF. Written as DNA, the CDR3 is TGCGCCAGCAGGTCGGGACAGGGAGGCTACGAGCAGTACTTC.

This clone was seen only once. The rearrangement uses TRBV7-9 and TRBJ1-6; D remains unclear. The CDR3 has 15 residues. In germline, CDR1 is SEHNR, CDR2 FQNEAQ (reference sequence). Between the trimmed V and J ends, which lost 3 bases and 8 bases, there was a span of 14 bases. The CDR3 loop reads CASSLRNREDSPLHF. The CDR3 region has the DNA TGTGCCAGCAGCTTGAGGAACCGTGAGGATTCACCCCTCCACTTT.

This chain uses TRBV4-1 with TRBJ2-3; 11 bases line up with TRBD2. Germline CDR1 is MGHRA and CDR2 is YSYEKL. The trim removed 4 bases at V and 4 bases at J, leaving 1 base unmatched. This CDR3 has 14 residues. The chain's CDR3 is CASSPGLAADTQYF. The CDR3, as DNA: TGCGCCAGCAGCCCGGGACTAGCGGCAGATACGCAGTATTTT.

The chain couples TRBV5-1 to TRBJ2-2; 9 bases agree with TRBD1. The ends lost 4 bases at V and 7 bases at J; junction bases unmatched: 8. CDR3 length equals 15 residues. Germline CDR1 is SGHRS and CDR2 is YFSETQ. The CDR3 coding sequence is TGCGCCAGCAGCGTGCCCGGGACAGGGATCGGGGAGCTGTTTTTT. Amino acids: CASSVPGTGIGELFF.

This clone occurred once. The chain couples TRBV10-2 to TRBJ1-4; D ambiguous. Germline lookup yields CDR1 WSHSY and CDR2 SAAADI. Trimming cost V 2 bases and J 10 bases, with 8 bases left between them. This CDR3 region has 12 residues. The DNA for the CDR3 is TGCGCCAGCAGTGAGGAACGGGGAAAACTGTTTTTT. It is translated as CASSEERGKLFF.

CDR3 loop: CASSYGGASIYEQYF. The CDR3 DNA sequence: TGTGCCAGTAGTTATGGGGGGGCCTCGATCTACGAGCAGTACTTC. The chain is built from TRBV19 and TRBJ2-7; maybe TRBD2 (7 bases). V was cut by 5 bases and J by 3 bases, with 17 bases left in between. Germline V gene data show CDR1 as LNHDA and CDR2 as SQIVND (reference sequence). This CDR3 is 15 amino acids long.